The entry below gives a single T cell receptor (beta chain) sequence along with its context. The target antigen is unknown. The CDR3 totals 16 residues. Trimming stripped 0 bases from V and 7 bases from J, with 16 bases between. The V gene's germline CDR1 is SGHRS and CDR2 YFSETQ. The data belong to a study of T cell responses to AZD1222 COVID-19 vaccine. About the study: Second-dose intervals of approximately 4 or approximately 12 weeks were pooled.

TCRdb's copy holds only in-frame clones and misses some; the assay was immunoSEQ multiplex PCR. This table has 83,000 or so clones, more than 75% appearing once. Broader study findings: Increased Spike-specific TCR breadth and depth were observed after two AZD1222 doses. Baseline testing showed seropositivity in only a handful of AZD1222 recipients. Donors were mostly white British, more females; clonal diversity possibly underestimated.

The sequence came from an adult in good health. The rearrangement uses TRBV5-1 and TRBJ1-4, with a weak D call TRBD1 (6 bases). The material sequenced was peripheral blood, taken on day 0 of AZD1222 vaccination. CDR3 coding DNA: TGCGCCAGCAGCTTGGTCGGGAGGGGGTTAGGTGAAAAACTGTTTTTT. Protein: CASSLVGRGLGEKLFF.